This T cell receptor (beta chain) derives from a study of beta chain bispecific antibodies for T cell cancers. About the research overall: TRBV sequencing of surviving healthy T cells measured each family's depletion. Study observations and caveats: Normal T cells contributed less of the targeted TRBV signal than the leukemia cells did.

Clonotype quantities came from unique molecular identifier barcode counts. TCRdb independently ran MiXCR on the 5' RACE reads; one entry per CDR3 protein. The data hold 21,000 or so distinct CDR3 sequences, with around 2.4% observed a single time. This clonotype was seen ten or more times. The antigen is unknown. Blood mononuclear cells were expanded for 2 to 4 days using either OKT3 anti-CD3 antibody or CD3/CD28 beads. The sample taken for sequencing was healthy donor T cells cultured with leukemia cells. This receptor was obtained from a human donor in good health. Some clones in this sample may be carry-over from other donors' samples.

CDR3 loop: CSARRGDEAFF. CDR3 nucleotide sequence: TGCAGTGCTAGACGAGGGGATGAAGCTTTCTTT. The gene calls are TRBV20-1 and TRBJ1-1, with a weak D call TRBD1 (5 bases). The germline gives CDR1 DFQATT, CDR2 SNEGSKA (reference sequence). The CDR3 is 11 amino acids. Between the trimmed V and J ends, which lost 2 bases and 7 bases, there was a span of 8 bases.